This T cell receptor beta chain derives from a study of T cells in tumors after PD-1 blockade. Study in general: Patients received pembrolizumab 200 mg every 3 weeks or cemiplimab 350 mg every 2 weeks. Blood samples averaged about 120,000 templates (range about 22,000-280,000) and 36,536 unique clonotypes.

The table came from immunoSEQ multiplex PCR; TCRdb's copy has only in-frame clones and leaves some out. The sample has over 60,000 clones; approximately 74% are singletons. V lost 5 bases, J lost 4 bases, and 9 bases stayed unmatched. CDR3 size: 18 residues. Germline V lookup: CDR1 LNHDA, CDR2 SQIVND (reference sequence). The clonotype originates from a human donor with basal cell carcinoma. The specimen comprised PBMCs, sampled after anti-PD-1 treatment. This chain uses TRBV19 with TRBJ2-6; 12 nucleotides match TRBD1. The CDR3: CASSGRGQGAEGANVLTF. CDR3 bases: TGTGCCAGTAGTGGCCGGGGACAGGGGGCGGAAGGGGCCAACGTCCTGACTTTC.